This TCR beta chain was captured by sequencing in a study of early T cells in non-severe SARS-CoV-2 infection. Individual cDNA molecules each received unique molecular identifiers attached to them. TCRdb re-called the 5' RACE reads with MiXCR, one entry per CDR3 protein. The data hold about 83,000 distinct CDR3 sequences, with roughly an eighth observed a single time. This CDR3 spans 14 amino acids. Germline V gene data show CDR1 as SQVTM and CDR2 as ANQGSEA. The J segment lost 4 bases and the V segment lost 5 bases, leaving 8 bases of the junction unmatched. The chain carries TRBV29-1 and TRBJ1-3; 7 bases line up with TRBD1. The TCR sequence derives from an adult who was a healthcare worker with PCR-confirmed SARS-CoV-2 infection or an uninfected control (not recorded which). The sample taken for sequencing was whole blood. The DNA of the CDR3 is TGCAGCGTTCAGCTTCCGGGACAGGGAAACACCATATATTTT. This encodes CSVQLPGQGNTIYF.